The 15 T cell receptor beta chains below come from one sample, sequenced in a study of a mutant IDH1 vaccine in newly diagnosed glioma. These TCRs' antigens remain unknown. Data came from immunoSEQ multiplex PCR; TCRdb stores just in-frame clones and leaves some out. The sample yields around 57,000 clones, around nine tenths seen once. Time point: week 11, during vaccination. Every vaccination contained 300 ug of the mutant IDH1 20-mer peptide and was paired with topical imiquimod. This sample comprised PBMCs, obtained from a glioma patient whose treatment included an IDH1 peptide vaccine. These receptors were taken from a man in his forties with glioma.

The V gene is TRBV5-4, the J gene TRBJ2-5, with 7 bases that match TRBD2. The CDR3 has 15 amino acids. The V segment lost 0 bases and the J segment 9 bases; nucleotides outside the gene matches: 11. Germline V gene data show CDR1 as SGHNT and CDR2 as YYREEE (reference sequence). The CDR3 here is CASSLEAANGGAQYF. For the CDR3, the DNA is TGTGCCAGCAGCTTGGAGGCCGCCAATGGGGGGGCCCAGTACTTC. The full variable domain, completed using reference TRBV5-4 and TRBJ2-5, is ETGVTQSPTHLIKTRGQQVTLRCSSQSGHNTVSWYQQALGQGPQFIFQYYREEENGRGNFPPRFSGLQFPNYSSELNVNALELDDSALYLCASSLEAANGGAQYFGPGTRLLVL.

The V call is TRBV2, the J call TRBJ2-3; the D is unclear. The V end was cut by 6 bases, the J end by 4 bases, with 14 bases between. From germline, CDR1 is SNHLY and CDR2 FYNNEI. The CDR3 consists of 14 residues. CDR3 sequence reads: CASRSEWSADTQYF. As DNA, the CDR3 is TGTGCCAGCAGATCTGAATGGAGCGCAGATACGCAGTATTTT.

The chain combines TRBV6-4 with TRBJ2-1, with TRBD1 matching over 9 bases. J was trimmed by 3 bases and V by 0 bases; bases with no gene match: 3. Germline loops: CDR1 MRHNA, CDR2 SNTAGT. This CDR3 has 16 amino acids. The CDR3 loop is CASSDSRTGDYNEQFF. The DNA of the CDR3 is TGTGCCAGCAGTGACTCACGGACAGGGGACTACAATGAGCAGTTCTTC.

The V call is TRBV21-1, the J call TRBJ1-6. TRBV21-1 is reported as a pseudogene. The length of the CDR3 is 15 residues. The CDR3 sequence is CASSKEEQGRSPLHF. The CDR3 nucleotides read TGTGCCAGCAGCAAGGAGGAGCAGGGCCGGTCACCCCTCCACTTT.

The chain recombines TRBV18 with TRBJ2-4; no reliable D call. This CDR3 has 17 residues. CDR1 and CDR2 from the germline V gene are KGHSH and LQKENI. V was shortened by 3 bases and J by 0 bases, with 15 bases between the two germline ends. The CDR3 DNA sequence: TGTGCCAGCTCACCCATCCGCGGTGCTCTAGCCAAAAACATTCAGTACTTC. This sequence encodes CASSPIRGALAKNIQYF.

The chain carries TRBV5-6 and TRBJ1-4, with a tentative D call TRBD1 (5 bases). The V and J ends lost 1 base and 7 bases respectively, with 11 bases between them. CDR3 length: 14 residues. Germline CDR1 is SGHDT and CDR2 is YYEEEE. The CDR3 spells CASSLWGGSEKLFF. CDR3 bases: TGTGCCAGCAGCTTGTGGGGCGGGAGTGAAAAACTGTTTTTT.

There are a few counts of this clone. The V and J genes are TRBV19 and TRBJ1-1, with 8 bases aligning to TRBD1. The CDR3 length is 14 residues. V was pared by 6 bases and J by 1 base, with 4 bases of the junction left unmatched. Germline values: CDR1 LNHDA, CDR2 SQIVND (reference sequence). The CDR3 here is CASSLTGANTEAFF. DNA of the CDR3: TGTGCCAGTAGCTTGACAGGGGCGAACACTGAAGCTTTCTTT.

This clone has just a few counts. The chain has TRBV18 and TRBJ2-1; 10 positions agree with TRBD1. The CDR3 length is 14 residues. Germline V gene data show CDR1 as KGHSH and CDR2 as LQKENI. The V gene end was trimmed by 4 bases and the J gene end by 4 bases; junction bases not matched to a gene: 1. The CDR3 reads CASSRTGGYNEQFF. The CDR3 DNA follows: TGTGCCAGCTCACGGACAGGGGGGTACAATGAGCAGTTCTTC.

This clone has a handful of counts. The chain has TRBV5-1 and TRBJ2-5, with 8 bases fitting TRBD2. Germline lookup yields CDR1 SGHRS and CDR2 YFSETQ. After removal of 7 bases from V and 2 bases from J, the junction contained 4 bases not matched to a gene. The CDR3 sequence is 13 residues long. Written as DNA, the CDR3 is TGCGCCAGCCGAGTAGCGGGACAAGAGACCCAGTACTTC. Encoded protein: CASRVAGQETQYF.

The chain is built from TRBV5-6 and TRBJ2-3; the D is unclear. This CDR3 is 17 amino acids long. Germline CDR1 reads SGHDT; CDR2 reads YYEEEE. V was clipped by 4 bases and J by 2 bases, with 20 bases between them. CDR3 nucleotide sequence: TGTGCCAGCAGCCCCGGCCCCTTCCCGGCGACCACAGATACGCAGTATTTT. Protein sequence: CASSPGPFPATTDTQYF.

This clone was detected only once. The chain has TRBV6-5 and TRBJ2-2, with 7 bases that match TRBD1. Germline V CDR1 and CDR2: MNHEY, SVGAGI. V dropped 6 bases and J dropped 7; count of bases not matched to a gene: 8. CDR3 length: 14 residues. Here the CDR3 reads CASRHRGSGGELFF. The CDR3 region has the DNA TGTGCCAGCAGGCACAGGGGAAGTGGCGGGGAGCTGTTTTTT.

This rearrangement joins TRBV6-1 to TRBJ2-7; unclear D gene. Trimming pared 3 bases from V and 1 base from J, leaving 10 bases between. CDR1 and CDR2 (germline): MNHNS, SASEGT. The CDR3 covers 14 residues. The CDR3 nucleotides read TGTGCCAGCAGTGAGAAAGGGCTATCCTACGAGCAGTACTTC. Translation gives CASSEKGLSYEQYF.

The CDR3 loop is CASSLLKTGNEQFF. The DNA of the CDR3 is TGTGCCAGCTCACTGTTAAAGACAGGGAATGAGCAGTTCTTC. This rearrangement joins TRBV18 to TRBJ2-1; TRBD1 agrees at 7 bases. Germline CDR1 KGHSH, CDR2 LQKENI. V shed 4 bases, J shed 7 bases, and the junction held 7 bases outside the gene matches. This CDR3 has 14 residues. Supplemented by reference TRBV18 and TRBJ2-1, the full variable domain reads NAGVMQNPRHLVRRRGQEARLRCSPMKGHSHVYWYRQLPEEGLKFMVYLQKENIIDESGMPKERFSAEFPKEGPSILRIQQVVRGDSAAYFCASSLLKTGNEQFFGPGTRLTVL.

V and J are TRBV5-1 and TRBJ1-1; D perhaps matches TRBD1 (5 bases). Looked up from germline, CDR1 is SGHRS and CDR2 is YFSETQ. This CDR3 contains 15 residues. The V and J ends lost 0 bases and 4 bases respectively, with 13 bases between them. CDR3 sequence: CASSLVIGVITEAFF. The CDR3 DNA is TGCGCCAGCAGCTTGGTGATAGGGGTTATCACTGAAGCTTTCTTT.

This chain connects TRBV29-1 to TRBJ2-7; the match to TRBD1 covers 7 bases. The CDR3 has 11 amino acids. V lost 4 bases, J lost 6 bases, and 3 bases stayed unmatched. Germline V gives CDR1 SQVTM, CDR2 ANQGSEA. CDR3 sequence reads: CSVVKGAEQYF. In DNA, the CDR3 is TGCAGCGTTGTTAAGGGGGCCGAGCAGTACTTC.